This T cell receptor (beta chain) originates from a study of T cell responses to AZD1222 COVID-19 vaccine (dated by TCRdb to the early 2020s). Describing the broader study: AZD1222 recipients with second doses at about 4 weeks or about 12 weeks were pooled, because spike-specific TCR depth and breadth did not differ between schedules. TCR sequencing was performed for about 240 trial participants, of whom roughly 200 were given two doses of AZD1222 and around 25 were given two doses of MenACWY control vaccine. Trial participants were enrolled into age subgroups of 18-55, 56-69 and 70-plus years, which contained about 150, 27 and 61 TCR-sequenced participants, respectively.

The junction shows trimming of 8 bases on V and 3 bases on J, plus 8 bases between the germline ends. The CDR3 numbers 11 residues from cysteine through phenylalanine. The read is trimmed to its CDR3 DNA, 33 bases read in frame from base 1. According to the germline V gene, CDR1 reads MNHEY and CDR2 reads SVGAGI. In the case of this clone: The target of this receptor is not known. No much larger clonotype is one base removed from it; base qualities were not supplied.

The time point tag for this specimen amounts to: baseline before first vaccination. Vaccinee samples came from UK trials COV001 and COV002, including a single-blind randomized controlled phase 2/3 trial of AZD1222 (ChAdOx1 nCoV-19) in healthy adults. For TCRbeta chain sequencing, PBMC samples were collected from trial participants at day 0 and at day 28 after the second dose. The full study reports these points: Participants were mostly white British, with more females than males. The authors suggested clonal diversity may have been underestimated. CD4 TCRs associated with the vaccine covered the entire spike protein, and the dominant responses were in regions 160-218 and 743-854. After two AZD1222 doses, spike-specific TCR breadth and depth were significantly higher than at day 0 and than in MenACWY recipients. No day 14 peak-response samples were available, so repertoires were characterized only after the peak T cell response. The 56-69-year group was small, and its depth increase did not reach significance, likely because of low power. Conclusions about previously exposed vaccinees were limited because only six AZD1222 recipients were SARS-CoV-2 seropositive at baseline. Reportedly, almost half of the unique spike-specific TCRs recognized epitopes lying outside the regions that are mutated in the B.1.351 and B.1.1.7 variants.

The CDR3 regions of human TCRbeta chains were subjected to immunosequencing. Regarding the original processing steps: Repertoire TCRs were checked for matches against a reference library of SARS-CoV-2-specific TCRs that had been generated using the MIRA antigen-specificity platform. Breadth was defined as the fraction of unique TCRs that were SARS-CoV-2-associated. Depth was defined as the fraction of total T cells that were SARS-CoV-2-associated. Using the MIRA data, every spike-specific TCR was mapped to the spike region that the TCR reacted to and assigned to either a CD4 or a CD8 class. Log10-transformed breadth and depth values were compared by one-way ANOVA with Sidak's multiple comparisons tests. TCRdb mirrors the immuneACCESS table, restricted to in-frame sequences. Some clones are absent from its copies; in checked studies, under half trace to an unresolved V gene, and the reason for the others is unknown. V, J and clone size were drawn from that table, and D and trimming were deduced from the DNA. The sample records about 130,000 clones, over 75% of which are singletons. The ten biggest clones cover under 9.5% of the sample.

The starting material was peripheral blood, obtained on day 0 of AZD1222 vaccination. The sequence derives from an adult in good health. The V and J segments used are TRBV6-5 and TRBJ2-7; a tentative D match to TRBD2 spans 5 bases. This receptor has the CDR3 CASYGNYEQYF. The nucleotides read TGTGCCAGCTACGGGAACTACGAGCAGTACTTC.